A single sample is the source of the 18 T cell receptor beta chains below, sequenced in a study of neurological immune-mediated disorders. One entry per CDR3 protein, called by TCRdb with MiXCR from the 5' RACE reads. The sample shows 66,000 or so distinct CDR3 sequences, roughly 5.6% of them seen only once. Sequencing was performed on PBMCs. These receptor sequences come from a woman aged 25 to 45 with multiple sclerosis.

Ten or more counts support this clonotype. The rearrangement links TRBV5-1 to TRBJ2-3, with D uncertain. V was pared by 1 base and J by 3 bases, with 9 bases between. Germline CDR1 is SGHRS and CDR2 is YFSETQ. The CDR3 is made up of 14 amino acids. The CDR3 DNA reads TGCGCCAGCAGCTTGACAGCAAGGACAGATACGCAGTATTTT. Translating gives CASSLTARTDTQYF.

The chain joins TRBV20-1 to TRBJ2-1; possibly TRBD2 for D (5 bases). The CDR3 totals 14 residues. Trimming pared 2 bases from V and 10 bases from J, leaving 18 bases between. The germline V gene encodes CDR1 DFQATT and CDR2 SNEGSKA (reference sequence). Here the CDR3 DNA reads TGCAGTGCTAGACCCTCTCTACTAGTTCGGGAGCAGTTCTTC. This sequence encodes CSARPSLLVREQFF.

A few counts support this clonotype. Written as DNA, the CDR3 is TGTGCCAGCAGTGAAGGGACAACTAGCAATCAGCCCCAGCATTTT. Translation gives CASSEGTTSNQPQHF. The J gene is TRBJ1-5, the V gene TRBV6-1, with D perhaps matching TRBD1 (5 bases). The CDR3 is 15 residues long. V was cut by 1 base and J by 0 bases, with 7 bases left in between. The V gene's germline CDR1 is MNHNS and CDR2 SASEGT.

Ten or more counts support this clonotype. The rearrangement joins TRBV5-1 to TRBJ2-2; D not resolved. The V gene's germline CDR1 is SGHRS and CDR2 YFSETQ. The ends were cut back, 0 bases at V and 4 bases at J, with 4 bases in the middle. The length of the CDR3 is 13 residues. The CDR3 loop reads CASSLDPTGELFF. The CDR3 DNA reads as TGCGCCAGCAGCTTGGACCCCACCGGGGAGCTGTTTTTT.

In this sample, this clonotype turned up many times. The chain links TRBV2 to TRBJ2-2; 7 bases align to TRBD1. This CDR3 has 13 residues. Germline assignment: CDR1 SNHLY and CDR2 FYNNEI. V lost 8 bases, J lost 4 bases, and 4 bases stayed unmatched. Written as DNA, the CDR3 is TGTGCCAGCCAATACAGGGGCACCGGGGAGCTGTTTTTT. Amino acids: CASQYRGTGELFF.

To note about this clonotype: One end of the junction varies from germline; a read error may be responsible. CDR3: CASSLVGAKKDF. The CDR3 region has the DNA TGTGCCAGCAGTTTGGTTGGGGCAAAGAAGGACTTC. This chain uses TRBV6-2 or TRBV6-3 with TRBJ2-7, with D maybe TRBD1 (5 bases). The CDR3 length is 12 residues. Germline-derived CDR1 and CDR2 are MNHEY and SVGEGT.

In its sample, this clonotype was seen many times. The chain recombines TRBV5-1 with TRBJ1-2; 7 bases fit TRBD1. The CDR3 runs to 15 residues. Germline trimming cut 0 bases from V and 0 bases from J; bases unmatched to any gene: 2. The germline CDR1 and CDR2 sequences are SGHRS and YFSETQ. CDR3 nucleotides: TGCGCCAGCAGCTTGGGACAGGGAACTAACTATGGCTACACCTTC. Its protein product is CASSLGQGTNYGYTF.

This clonotype has ten or more counts. V and J are TRBV5-1 and TRBJ2-7; 7 bases agree with TRBD1. Germline loops: CDR1 SGHRS, CDR2 YFSETQ. Trimming took 4 bases from V and 1 from J; bases not matched to a gene: 5. This CDR3 is built from 14 residues. CDR3 sequence reads: CASSTGQVSYEQYF. CDR3 nucleotides: TGCGCCAGCAGCACCGGACAGGTATCCTACGAGCAGTACTTC.

The chain joins TRBV5-1 to TRBJ1-1; maybe TRBD1 (5 bases). The CDR3 runs 15 residues. Looked up from germline, CDR1 is SGHRS and CDR2 is YFSETQ. V dropped 4 bases and J dropped 5 bases, with 18 bases sitting between them. Here the CDR3 reads CASSQTTRGNTEAFF. Written as DNA, the CDR3 is TGCGCCAGCAGCCAAACCACTCGGGGGAATACTGAAGCTTTCTTT. Full variable domain (missing parts from reference TRBV5-1 and TRBJ1-1): KAGVTQTPRYLIKTRGQQVTLSCSPISGHRSVSWYQQTPGQGLQFLFEYFSETQRNKGNFPGRFSGRQFSNSRSEMNVSTLELGDSALYLCASSQTTRGNTEAFFGQGTRLTVV.

In its sample, this clonotype was seen many times. The rearrangement links TRBV15 to TRBJ1-2; D possibly corresponds to TRBD1 (5 bases). The V end was cut by 4 bases, the J end by 7 bases, with 13 bases between. The germline V gene has CDR1 LNHNV and CDR2 YYDKDF (reference sequence). This CDR3 is 13 amino acids long. The CDR3 region has the DNA TGTGCCACCAGCACGGGACCTAAAGGTGGCTACACCTTC. Protein sequence: CATSTGPKGGYTF.

This clonotype has ten or more counts. A junction boundary mismatches the germline segment, possibly from a read error. The V call is TRBV4-1, the J call TRBJ2-7; 9 bases line up with TRBD1. CDR3 length: 15 amino acids. Germline CDR1 MGHRA, CDR2 YSYEKL. CDR3 region: CASSEEGQGPYEQYF. The CDR3 DNA follows: TGCGCCAGCAGCGAAGAGGGACAGGGACCCTACGAGCAGTACTTC.

This clonotype came up a few times. Given a much more abundant clone one base away, this may be a read error. V gene TRBV5-8 combines with J gene TRBJ1-1; D is unresolved. V was pared by 5 bases and J by 11 bases, with 13 bases between. The CDR3 has 11 amino acids. CDR1 and CDR2 from the germline V gene are SGHTS and YDEGEE. The CDR3, as DNA: TGTGCCAGCAGATTGTGGACGGGGGCTTTCTTT. Translation: CASRLWTGAFF.

Comments on this clonotype: A much larger clonotype is one base distant, so this may be a read error. The rearrangement links TRBV5-1 to TRBJ1-1; no definite D call. Germline V gene lookup returns CDR1 SGHRS and CDR2 YFSETQ. The V and J ends lost 4 bases and 2 bases respectively, with 24 bases between them. This CDR3 is built from 18 residues. The CDR3 coding sequence is TGCGCCAGCAGCCCCGTTCCCCATCCGGGAAAGGGAAACACTGAAGCTTTCTTT. Translated, it gives CASSPVPHPGKGNTEAFF.

This clonotype was observed many times. The chain combines TRBV5-1 with TRBJ2-5, with D unclear. The germline V gene has CDR1 SGHRS and CDR2 YFSETQ. The CDR3 spans 13 residues. V was shortened by 3 bases and J by 4 bases, with 10 bases between the two germline ends. The CDR3 nucleotides are TGCGCCAGCAGCTCAGGAACGCCAGAGACCCAGTACTTC. Its protein is CASSSGTPETQYF.

This clonotype was observed many times. This rearrangement joins TRBV5-6 to TRBJ2-3, with 10 bases fitting TRBD2. Looked up from germline, CDR1 is SGHDT and CDR2 is YYEEEE. With V trimmed by 6 bases and J by 0 bases, 4 bases remained unmatched. This CDR3 contains 15 residues. CDR3 region: CASTTSGVSTDTQYF. CDR3 nucleotides: TGTGCCAGCACCACTAGCGGGGTAAGCACAGATACGCAGTATTTT. Using reference TRBV5-6 and TRBJ2-3 for the parts outside the CDR3, the full variable domain is DAGVTQSPTHLIKTRGQQVTLRCSPKSGHDTVSWYQQALGQGPQFIFQYYEEEERQRGNFPDRFSGHQFPNYSSELNVNALLLGDSALYLCASTTSGVSTDTQYFGPGTRLTVL.

To note about this clonotype: A junction end diverges from the germline sequence, so it may reflect a read error. V and J are TRBV15 and TRBJ1-6; D unresolved. This CDR3 is 14 amino acids long. Germline lookup yields CDR1 LNHNV and CDR2 YYDKDF (reference sequence). DNA of the CDR3: TGTGCCATAGCGCGGAACTCCTATAATTCACCCCTCAACTTT. Protein: CAIARNSYNSPLNF. The full variable domain, in which reference TRBV15 and TRBJ1-6 provide the parts outside the CDR3, is DAMVIQNPRYQVTQFGKPVTLSCSQTLNHNVMYWYQQKSSQAPKLLFHYYDKDFNNEADTPDNFQSRRPNTSFCFLDIRSPGLGDTAMYLCAIARNSYNSPLNFGNGTRLTVT.

Comment on this clonotype: Given a much more abundant clone one base away, this may be a read error. The chain couples TRBV27 to TRBJ2-7; no definite D call. CDR1 is MNHEY and CDR2 is SMNVEV in the germline V gene (reference sequence). The CDR3 extends over 14 amino acids. CDR3 nucleotides: TGTGTCAGCAGCCCTTACTCGAACTCCTACGAGCAGTACTTC. Translating it yields CVSSPYSNSYEQYF.

This clonotype has just a few counts. This may arise from a read error, as a much more abundant clone is one base away. The V gene is TRBV12-3 or TRBV12-4, the J gene TRBJ1-1, with TRBD1 as a possible D gene (5 bases). The CDR3 covers 13 residues. Between the trimmed V and J ends, which lost 8 bases and 1 base, there was a span of 11 bases. Here the CDR3 reads CASRQIKNTEAFF. As DNA, the CDR3 is TGTGCCAGCCGACAGATTAAGAACACTGAAGCTTTCTTT.